These T cell receptor beta chains were read from a single sample in a study of early T cells in non-severe SARS-CoV-2 infection. A single record per CDR3 protein comes from TCRdb applying MiXCR to the 5' RACE reads. The sample includes about 83,000 distinct CDR3 sequences, under 11% of them seen just once. The starting material was whole blood, obtained at baseline. The source is an adult who was a healthcare worker with PCR-confirmed SARS-CoV-2 infection or an uninfected control (not recorded which). Both conserved end residues are trimmed from each CDR3.

cdr3_length,v_call,cdr3_aa
14,TRBV11-2,ASSFGVAGPTGELF
10,TRBV2,ASSDSVEKLF
12,TRBV19,ASRFFGDTGELF
11,TRBV6-4,ASSESSGTRQF
13,TRBV7-3,ASSRTSASTDTQY
14,TRBV3-1,ASSQDVMRGGETQY
13,TRBV25-1,ASSGSAISGNTIY
13,TRBV15,ATSRDNQRNTEAF
9,TRBV14,ASSHSYEQY
9,TRBV28,ASGGTYGYT
12,TRBV7-2,ASSPQGPGNTIY
11,TRBV5-6,ASKRQGNDEQF
9,TRBV29-1,SVSRTGSRF
13,TRBV28,ASSLSGQGADTQY
14,TRBV28,ASSPSLRRGKETQY
14,TRBV20-1,SARGLSSGRTDTQY
15,TRBV27,ASSFLPTGVGNNEQF